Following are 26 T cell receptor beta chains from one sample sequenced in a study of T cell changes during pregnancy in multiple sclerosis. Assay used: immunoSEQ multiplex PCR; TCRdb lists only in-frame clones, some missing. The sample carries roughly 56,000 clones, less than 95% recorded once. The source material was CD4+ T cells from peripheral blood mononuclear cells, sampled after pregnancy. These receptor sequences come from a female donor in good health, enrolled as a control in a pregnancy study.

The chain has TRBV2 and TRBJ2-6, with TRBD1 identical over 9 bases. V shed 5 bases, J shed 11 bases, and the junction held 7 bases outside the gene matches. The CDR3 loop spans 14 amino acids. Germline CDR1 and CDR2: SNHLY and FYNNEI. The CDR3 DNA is TGTGCCAGCAGTAACAGGGGGCCTCTTGACGTCCTGACTTTC. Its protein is CASSNRGPLDVLTF.

CDR3 bases: TGTGCCAGCTCAATACCCGGGACAGGGACCTACGAGCAGTACTTC. The encoded protein is CASSIPGTGTYEQYF. The V and J genes are TRBV18 and TRBJ2-7, with 9 bases fitting TRBD1. This CDR3 contains 15 residues. V was pared by 5 bases and J by 2 bases, with 7 bases of the junction left unmatched. CDR1 is KGHSH and CDR2 is LQKENI in the germline V gene.

CDR3 loop: CASSLLRRDSYEQYF. CDR3 in DNA: TGTGCCAGCAGCTTACTTCGCAGGGACTCCTACGAGCAGTACTTC. This chain links TRBV7-8 with TRBJ2-7; D possibly corresponds to TRBD1 (5 bases). Trimming shortened V by 2 bases and J by 0 bases, and 11 bases separated the two germline ends. The CDR3 extends over 15 amino acids. Germline CDR1 and CDR2: SGHVS and FQNEAQ. Combining the CDR3 with reference TRBV7-8 and TRBJ2-7 gives the whole variable domain GAGVSQSPRYKVAKRGQDVALRCDPISGHVSLFWYQQALGQGPEFLTYFQNEAQLDKSGLPSDRFFAERPEGSVSTLKIQRTQQEDSAVYLCASSLLRRDSYEQYFGPGTRLTVT.

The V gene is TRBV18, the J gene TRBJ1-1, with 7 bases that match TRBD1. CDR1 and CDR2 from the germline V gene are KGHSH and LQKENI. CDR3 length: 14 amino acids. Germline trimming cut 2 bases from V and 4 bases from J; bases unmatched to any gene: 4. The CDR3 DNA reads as TGTGCCAGCTCACCATCACAGGGGTTCACTGAAGCTTTCTTT. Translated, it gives CASSPSQGFTEAFF.

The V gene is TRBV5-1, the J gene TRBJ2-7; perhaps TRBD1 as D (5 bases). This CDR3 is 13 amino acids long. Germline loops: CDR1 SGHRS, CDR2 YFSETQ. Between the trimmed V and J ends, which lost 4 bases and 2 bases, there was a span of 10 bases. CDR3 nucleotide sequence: TGCGCCAGCAGCGTTGACAGAACCTACGAGCAGTACTTC. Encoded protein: CASSVDRTYEQYF.

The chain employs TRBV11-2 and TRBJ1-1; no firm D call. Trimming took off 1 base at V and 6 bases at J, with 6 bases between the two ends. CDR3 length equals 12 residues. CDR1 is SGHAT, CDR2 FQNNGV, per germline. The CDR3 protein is CASSLGPPEAFF. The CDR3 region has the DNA TGTGCCAGCAGCTTAGGGCCCCCTGAAGCTTTCTTT.

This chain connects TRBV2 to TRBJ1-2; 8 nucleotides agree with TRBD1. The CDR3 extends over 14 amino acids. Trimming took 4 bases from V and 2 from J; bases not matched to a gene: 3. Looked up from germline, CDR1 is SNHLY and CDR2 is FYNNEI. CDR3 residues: CASSARTGNYGYTF. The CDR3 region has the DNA TGTGCCAGCAGTGCCCGGACAGGGAACTATGGCTACACCTTC.

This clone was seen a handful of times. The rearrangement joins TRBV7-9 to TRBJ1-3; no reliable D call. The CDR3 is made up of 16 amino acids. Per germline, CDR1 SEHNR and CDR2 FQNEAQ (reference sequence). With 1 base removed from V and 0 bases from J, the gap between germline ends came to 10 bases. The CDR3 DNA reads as TGTGCCAGCAGCTTAGGAGGGTCGGCCTCTGGAAACACCATATATTTT. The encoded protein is CASSLGGSASGNTIYF.

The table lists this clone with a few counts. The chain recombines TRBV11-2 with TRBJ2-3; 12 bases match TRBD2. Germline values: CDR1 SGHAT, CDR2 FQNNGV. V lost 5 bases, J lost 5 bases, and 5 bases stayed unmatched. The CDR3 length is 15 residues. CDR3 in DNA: TGTGCCAGCAGCCCTAGCGGGGGGGGGATAGATACGCAGTATTTT. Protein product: CASSPSGGGIDTQYF. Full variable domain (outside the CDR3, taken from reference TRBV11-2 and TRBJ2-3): EAGVAQSPRYKIIEKRQSVAFWCNPISGHATLYWYQQILGQGPKLLIQFQNNGVVDDSQLPKDRFSAERLKGVDSTLKIQPAKLEDSAVYLCASSPSGGGIDTQYFGPGTRLTVL.

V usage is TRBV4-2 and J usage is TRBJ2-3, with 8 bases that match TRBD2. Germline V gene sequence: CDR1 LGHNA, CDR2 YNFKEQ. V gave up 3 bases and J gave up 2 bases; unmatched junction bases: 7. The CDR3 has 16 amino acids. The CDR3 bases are TGTGCCAGCAGCCACACAGCGGGGGCGACCACAGATACGCAGTATTTT. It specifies CASSHTAGATTDTQYF.

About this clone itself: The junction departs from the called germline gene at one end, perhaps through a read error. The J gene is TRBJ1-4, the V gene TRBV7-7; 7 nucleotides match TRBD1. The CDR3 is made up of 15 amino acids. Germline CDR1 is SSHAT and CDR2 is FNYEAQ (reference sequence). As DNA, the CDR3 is TGTGCTAGCAGCTTAGAGGGACAGCCTAATGAAAAACTGTTTTTT. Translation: CASSLEGQPNEKLFF.

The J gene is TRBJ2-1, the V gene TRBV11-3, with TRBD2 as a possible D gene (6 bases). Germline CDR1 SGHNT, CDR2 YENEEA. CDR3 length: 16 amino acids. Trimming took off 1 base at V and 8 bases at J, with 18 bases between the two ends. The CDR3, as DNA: TGTGCCAGCAGCTTAGCCAGGCGGGGAGGACGCGATGAGCAGTTCTTC. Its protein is CASSLARRGGRDEQFF.

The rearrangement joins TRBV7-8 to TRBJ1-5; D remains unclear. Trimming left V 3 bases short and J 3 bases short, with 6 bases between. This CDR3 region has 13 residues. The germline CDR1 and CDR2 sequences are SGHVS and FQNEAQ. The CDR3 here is CASSFQNNQPQHF. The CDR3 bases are TGTGCCAGCAGCTTCCAGAACAATCAGCCCCAGCATTTT.

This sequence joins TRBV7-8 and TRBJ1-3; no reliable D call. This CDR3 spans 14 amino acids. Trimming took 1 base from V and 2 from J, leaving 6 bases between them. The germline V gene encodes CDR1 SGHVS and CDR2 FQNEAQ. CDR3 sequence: CASSLVEAGNTIYF. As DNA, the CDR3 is TGTGCCAGCAGCTTAGTAGAAGCTGGAAACACCATATATTTT.

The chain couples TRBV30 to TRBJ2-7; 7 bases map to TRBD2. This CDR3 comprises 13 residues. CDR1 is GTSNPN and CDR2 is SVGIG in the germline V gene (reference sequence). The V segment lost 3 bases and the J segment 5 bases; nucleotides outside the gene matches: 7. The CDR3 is CAWRGQGGHEQYF. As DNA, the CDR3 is TGTGCCTGGAGGGGGCAGGGAGGGCACGAGCAGTACTTC.

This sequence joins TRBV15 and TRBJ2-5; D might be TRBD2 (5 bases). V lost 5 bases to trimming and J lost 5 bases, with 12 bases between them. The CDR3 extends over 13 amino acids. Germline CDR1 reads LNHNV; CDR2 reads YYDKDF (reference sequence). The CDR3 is CATSPRGPETQYF. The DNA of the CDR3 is TGTGCCACCAGCCCACGCGGGCCGGAGACCCAGTACTTC.

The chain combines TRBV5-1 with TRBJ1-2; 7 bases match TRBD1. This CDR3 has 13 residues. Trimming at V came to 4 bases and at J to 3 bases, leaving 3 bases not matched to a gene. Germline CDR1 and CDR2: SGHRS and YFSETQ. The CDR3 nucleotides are TGCGCCAGCAGCGCCGGGACAGACTATGGCTACACCTTC. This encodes CASSAGTDYGYTF.

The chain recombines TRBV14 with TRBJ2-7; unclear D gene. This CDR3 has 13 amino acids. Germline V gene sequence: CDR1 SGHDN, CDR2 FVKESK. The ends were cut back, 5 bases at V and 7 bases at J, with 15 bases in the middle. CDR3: CASSDRHRSEQYF. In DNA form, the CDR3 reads TGTGCCAGCAGCGACCGGCACAGAAGTGAGCAGTACTTC.

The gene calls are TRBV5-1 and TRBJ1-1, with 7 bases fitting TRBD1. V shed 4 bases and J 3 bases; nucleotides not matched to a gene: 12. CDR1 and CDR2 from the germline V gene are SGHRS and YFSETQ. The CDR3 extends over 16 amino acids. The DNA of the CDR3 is TGCGCCAGCAGCCGAAGGACAGGCTCATTTGACACTGAAGCTTTCTTT. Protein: CASSRRTGSFDTEAFF.

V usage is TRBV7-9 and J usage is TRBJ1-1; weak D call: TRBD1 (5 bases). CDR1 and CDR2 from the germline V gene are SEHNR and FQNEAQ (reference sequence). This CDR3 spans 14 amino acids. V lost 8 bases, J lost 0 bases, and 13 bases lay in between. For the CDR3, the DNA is TGTGCCAGCCGCAACACAGGTATGAACACTGAAGCTTTCTTT. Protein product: CASRNTGMNTEAFF.

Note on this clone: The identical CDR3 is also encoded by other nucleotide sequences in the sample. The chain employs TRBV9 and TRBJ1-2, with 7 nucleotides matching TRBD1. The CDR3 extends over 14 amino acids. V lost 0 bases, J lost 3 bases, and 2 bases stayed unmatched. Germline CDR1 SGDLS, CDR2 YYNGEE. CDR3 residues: CASSVAQGDYGYTF. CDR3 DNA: TGTGCCAGCAGCGTAGCTCAGGGGGACTATGGCTACACCTTC.

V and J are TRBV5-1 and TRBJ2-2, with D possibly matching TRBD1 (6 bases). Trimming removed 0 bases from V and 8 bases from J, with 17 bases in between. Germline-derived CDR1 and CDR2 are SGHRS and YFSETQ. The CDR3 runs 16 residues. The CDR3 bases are TGCGCCAGCAGCTTGGAAGGCACAGGGAGAAAGGGGGAGCTGTTTTTT. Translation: CASSLEGTGRKGELFF.

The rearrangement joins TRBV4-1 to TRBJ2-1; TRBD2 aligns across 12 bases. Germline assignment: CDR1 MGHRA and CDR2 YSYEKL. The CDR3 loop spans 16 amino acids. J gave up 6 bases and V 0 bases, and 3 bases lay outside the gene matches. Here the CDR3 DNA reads TGCGCCAGCAGCCAAGAGACTAGCGGGGGATTCAATGAGCAGTTCTTC. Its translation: CASSQETSGGFNEQFF.

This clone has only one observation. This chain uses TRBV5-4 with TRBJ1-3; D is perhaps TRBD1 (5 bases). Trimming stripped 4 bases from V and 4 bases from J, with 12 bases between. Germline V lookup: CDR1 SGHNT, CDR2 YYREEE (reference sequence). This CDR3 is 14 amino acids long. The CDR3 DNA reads TGTGCCAGCAGCCCAGGGTCCATGGGAAACACCATATATTTT. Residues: CASSPGSMGNTIYF.

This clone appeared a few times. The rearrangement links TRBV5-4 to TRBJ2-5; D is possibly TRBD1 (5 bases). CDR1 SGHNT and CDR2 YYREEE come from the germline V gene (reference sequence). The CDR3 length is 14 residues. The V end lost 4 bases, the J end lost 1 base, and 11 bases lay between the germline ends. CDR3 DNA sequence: TGTGCCAGCAGCCCACGGACACCCCAAGAGACCCAGTACTTC. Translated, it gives CASSPRTPQETQYF.

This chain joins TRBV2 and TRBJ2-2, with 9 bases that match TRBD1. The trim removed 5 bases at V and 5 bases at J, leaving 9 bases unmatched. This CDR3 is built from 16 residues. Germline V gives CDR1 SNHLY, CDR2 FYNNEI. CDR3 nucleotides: TGTGCCAGCAGTCCTGACAGGGGGTCCAGGACCGGGGAGCTGTTTTTT. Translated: CASSPDRGSRTGELFF.